This passage covers 32 T cell receptor beta chains from one sample sequenced in a study of T cells after posttransplantation cyclophosphamide (dated by TCRdb to the mid-2010s). The method was the immunoSEQ multiplex PCR assay. Drawn from immuneACCESS, this table holds only the in-frame rearrangements with V and J called that TCRdb kept. Clones are partly lost; checked studies trace under half to an unresolved V gene and leave the rest unexplained. The sample contains tens of thousands of clones, approximately 71% of them found a single time. The top ten hold 0.55% to 0.75% of the sample. The sample taken for sequencing was memory CD4+ T cells sorted from PBMCs. These receptors all stem from a woman aged 55-69 years in good health, CMV-negative, and a related stem cell transplant donor.

The chain has TRBV29-1 and TRBJ1-1; 10 nucleotides agree with TRBD1. V lost 7 bases and J lost 3; bases outside the gene matches: 5. In germline, CDR1 is SQVTM, CDR2 ANQGSEA. CDR3 size: 13 residues. The CDR3 coding sequence is TGCAGCGGGAGACAGGGGGCTTACACTGAAGCTTTCTTT. Residues: CSGRQGAYTEAFF. The whole variable domain, remainder taken from reference TRBV29-1 and TRBJ1-1, is SAVISQKPSRDICQRGTSLTIQCQVDSQVTMMFWYRQQPGQSLTLIATANQGSEATYESGFVIDKFPISRPNLTFSTLTVSNMSPEDSSIYLCSGRQGAYTEAFFGQGTRLTVV.

V is TRBV29-1 and J is TRBJ1-1; 8 bases align to TRBD1. The germline V gene encodes CDR1 SQVTM and CDR2 ANQGSEA. With V trimmed by 6 bases and J by 3 bases, 3 bases remained unmatched. This CDR3 has 12 amino acids. This chain's CDR3 is CSVNRGDTEAFF. The CDR3 coding sequence is TGCAGCGTCAACAGGGGGGACACTGAAGCTTTCTTT.

The rearrangement uses TRBV30 and TRBJ1-3; 7 bases agree with TRBD1. V lost 1 base, J lost 2 bases, and 2 bases stayed unmatched. The length of the CDR3 is 14 residues. Germline V gene lookup returns CDR1 GTSNPN and CDR2 SVGIG (reference sequence). The CDR3 nucleotides read TGTGCCTGGAGTGCCACAGGGGCTGGAAACACCATATATTTT. This encodes CAWSATGAGNTIYF.

The chain employs TRBV4-1 and TRBJ1-3, with D unresolved. In germline, CDR1 is MGHRA, CDR2 YSYEKL. This CDR3 contains 17 residues. With 2 bases removed from V and 4 bases from J, the gap between germline ends came to 18 bases. CDR3 region: CASSQSSTRGSGNTIYF. CDR3 coding DNA: TGCGCCAGCAGCCAAAGCTCAACCCGGGGTTCGGGAAACACCATATATTTT.

This clone has just one count. The rearrangement uses TRBV11-2 and TRBJ2-5, with D possibly being TRBD1 (6 bases). The CDR3 consists of 16 residues. Trimming cost V 6 bases and J 4 bases, with 21 bases left between them. Germline V gene data show CDR1 as SGHAT and CDR2 as FQNNGV. The CDR3 is CASSYRGILWGETQYF. For the CDR3, the DNA is TGTGCCAGCAGTTATAGGGGGATCTTGTGGGGAGAGACCCAGTACTTC.

This clone was detected only a few times. The chain recombines TRBV21-1 with TRBJ2-4; TRBD2, the table's D call, was not compared with the DNA. TRBV21-1 is described as a pseudogene. The CDR3 runs 17 residues. The DNA of the CDR3 is TGTGCCAGCAGCCTAAAAAGGGAGTCGAAGCGACATAACATTCAGTACTTC. Translation: CASSLKRESKRHNIQYF.

The genes are TRBV5-1 and TRBJ2-7; TRBD1 agrees at 10 bases. In germline, CDR1 is SGHRS, CDR2 YFSETQ. This CDR3 region has 16 residues. Losses at the gene ends were 1 base for V and 0 bases for J; bases not matched to a gene: 4. Here the CDR3 DNA reads TGCGCCAGCAGCTTGACCGGGACAGGGGCCTCCTACGAGCAGTACTTC. It specifies CASSLTGTGASYEQYF. The full variable domain, in which reference TRBV5-1 and TRBJ2-7 provide the parts outside the CDR3, is KAGVTQTPRYLIKTRGQQVTLSCSPISGHRSVSWYQQTPGQGLQFLFEYFSETQRNKGNFPGRFSGRQFSNSRSEMNVSTLELGDSALYLCASSLTGTGASYEQYFGPGTRLTVT.

The CDR3 protein is CASSSPGTSGSYEQFF. CDR3 bases: TGTGCCAGCAGTTCACCCGGGACTAGCGGGAGCTATGAGCAGTTCTTC. The chain has TRBV28 and TRBJ2-1, with TRBD2 matching over 14 bases. The ends lost 4 bases at V and 8 bases at J; junction bases unmatched: 7. Per the germline V gene, CDR1 is MDHEN and CDR2 is SYDVKM. The CDR3 runs to 16 residues.

This rearrangement joins TRBV30 to TRBJ2-5, with unresolved D. The end of the DNA fits TRBJ2-7 better, so the J call may be wrong. The germline gives CDR1 GTSNPN, CDR2 SVGIG (reference sequence). CDR3 length: 11 residues. The CDR3 sequence: CAWSVEAEQYF. CDR3 bases: TGTGCCTGGAGTGTAGAGGCCGAGCAGTACTTC.

The J gene is TRBJ1-5, the V gene TRBV11-2, with a tentative D call TRBD1 (6 bases). CDR1 is SGHAT, CDR2 FQNNGV, per germline. Trimming cost V 5 bases and J 5 bases, with 13 bases left between them. The CDR3 contains 14 residues. The CDR3 protein is CASSAQGGDQPQHF. For the CDR3, the DNA is TGTGCCAGCAGCGCACAGGGAGGGGATCAGCCCCAGCATTTT.

The rearrangement joins TRBV7-2 to TRBJ2-3, with 9 bases lining up with TRBD2. Germline CDR1 is SGHTA and CDR2 is FQGNSA. CDR3 length: 15 residues. Losses at the gene ends were 5 bases for V and 8 bases for J; bases not matched to a gene: 11. In DNA form, the CDR3 reads TGTGCCAGCAGCGCCCCCCGCGGGGGGGCATTTACGCAGTATTTT. Its translation is CASSAPRGGAFTQYF.

The chain's CDR3 is CASTSEGLSYGYTF. The DNA for the CDR3 is TGTGCCAGCACCTCTGAGGGTTTGAGCTATGGCTACACCTTC. This chain joins TRBV5-6 and TRBJ1-2, with D hard to call. Per the germline V gene, CDR1 is SGHDT and CDR2 is YYEEEE. V lost 6 bases and J 4 bases, leaving 16 bases between the germline ends. The CDR3 has 14 residues.

This clone was picked up a small number of times. The chain links TRBV2 to TRBJ1-2; D is unresolved. The length of the CDR3 is 12 residues. V shed 2 bases and J shed 7 bases, with 8 bases lying between them. Germline-derived CDR1 and CDR2 are SNHLY and FYNNEI. Here the CDR3 DNA reads TGTGCCAGCAGTGAATCGGTCGGTGGCTACACCTTC. Amino acids: CASSESVGGYTF. Filled out from reference TRBV2 and TRBJ1-2, the complete variable domain reads EPEVTQTPSHQVTQMGQEVILRCVPISNHLYFYWYRQILGQKVEFLVSFYNNEISEKSEIFDDQFSVERPDGSNFTLKIRSTKLEDSAMYFCASSESVGGYTFGSGTRLTVV.

This chain joins TRBV5-4 and TRBJ1-4, with D possibly matching TRBD1 (5 bases). This CDR3 region has 17 residues. Per the germline V gene, CDR1 is SGHNT and CDR2 is YYREEE (reference sequence). V lost 4 bases and J 5 bases, leaving 21 bases between the germline ends. This CDR3 reads CASSQPSLTGENEKLFF. The CDR3 DNA reads as TGTGCCAGCAGCCAGCCCTCCTTAACGGGGGAAAATGAAAAACTGTTTTTT.

The genes are TRBV25-1 and TRBJ1-2, with D perhaps TRBD1 (6 bases). Trimming shortened V by 6 bases and J by 6 bases, and 17 bases separated the two germline ends. This CDR3 has 14 amino acids. CDR1 MGHDK and CDR2 SYGVNS come from the germline V gene. As DNA, the CDR3 is TGTGCCAGCAGCCCACAACAGGGTTCAAATGGCTACACCTTC. Encoded protein: CASSPQQGSNGYTF.

The chain uses TRBV9 and TRBJ2-2; maybe TRBD1 (6 bases). The V end was cut by 4 bases, the J end by 7 bases, with 11 bases between. CDR3 length: 13 residues. CDR1 is SGDLS, CDR2 YYNGEE, per germline. CDR3 region: CASSPRGIGELFF. The CDR3 nucleotides are TGTGCCAGCAGCCCAAGGGGGATCGGGGAGCTGTTTTTT.

The rearrangement joins TRBV5-5 to TRBJ2-1; 7 nucleotides line up with TRBD1. Germline lookup yields CDR1 SGHKS and CDR2 YYEKEE (reference sequence). CDR3 size: 14 residues. J lost 8 bases, V lost 0 bases, and 5 bases had no gene match. The CDR3 loop reads CASSLDRGSYEQFF. The CDR3 DNA follows: TGTGCCAGCAGCTTGGACAGGGGATCGTATGAGCAGTTCTTC.

This chain uses TRBV7-3 with TRBJ2-7; 7 bases map to TRBD2. Germline-derived CDR1 and CDR2 are SGHTA and FQGTGA. The CDR3 runs to 14 residues. Trimming removed 5 bases from V and 9 bases from J; junction bases left unmatched: 13. The CDR3 nucleotides are TGTGCCAGCAGCCTAGACAGCTCCTCGGGGGGGCAGTACTTC. Protein sequence: CASSLDSSSGGQYF.

The J gene is TRBJ2-7, the V gene TRBV5-7, with no clear D. TRBV5-7 is known as an ORF, though its function is uncertain. The CDR3 covers 15 residues. The ends were cut back, 7 bases at V and 2 bases at J, with 19 bases in the middle. CDR3 sequence reads: CASAEKRLAAYEQYF. For the CDR3, the DNA is TGTGCCAGCGCGGAAAAGAGACTTGCCGCCTACGAGCAGTACTTC.

This clone was found a few times. The V call is TRBV27, the J call TRBJ1-3; D perhaps matches TRBD1 (5 bases). The CDR3 is made up of 13 amino acids. CDR1 is MNHEY and CDR2 is SMNVEV in the germline V gene (reference sequence). V lost 5 bases to trimming and J lost 4 bases, with 9 bases between them. Here the CDR3 reads CASSPRQGNTIYF. In DNA, the CDR3 is TGTGCCAGCAGTCCCAGACAGGGAAACACCATATATTTT.

The V call is TRBV7-2, the J call TRBJ2-5, with D maybe TRBD2 (6 bases). The end of the DNA is better explained by TRBJ2-7, so the J call may be wrong. The V gene's germline CDR1 is SGHTA and CDR2 FQGNSA. This CDR3 contains 12 residues. CDR3 DNA: TGTGCCAGCAGCTCCCAGCGGGACGAGCAGTACTTC. Amino acids: CASSSQRDEQYF.

CDR3 sequence: CASSFTAASTDTQYF. CDR3 nucleotide sequence: TGTGCCAGCAGCTTCACGGCGGCTAGCACAGATACGCAGTATTTT. The chain joins TRBV7-3 to TRBJ2-3; no reliable D call. Trimming shortened V by 3 bases and J by 0 bases, and 10 bases separated the two germline ends. Germline values: CDR1 SGHTA, CDR2 FQGTGA. This CDR3 is 15 amino acids long. Using reference TRBV7-3 and TRBJ2-3 for the parts outside the CDR3, the full variable domain is GAGVSQTPSNKVTEKGKYVELRCDPISGHTALYWYRQSLGQGPEFLIYFQGTGAADDSGLPNDRFFAVRPEGSVSTLKIQRTERGDSAVYLCASSFTAASTDTQYFGPGTRLTVL.

The chain combines TRBV5-5 with TRBJ2-7; D call uncertain. Deletions cut 2 bases from V and 7 bases from J, with 16 bases between. Per germline, CDR1 SGHKS and CDR2 YYEKEE (reference sequence). The CDR3 sequence is 14 residues long. DNA of the CDR3: TGTGCCAGCAGCTTCGTGGAGATAGCTACGGAGCAGTACTTC. Translated: CASSFVEIATEQYF.

The gene calls are TRBV19 and TRBJ1-2; perhaps TRBD1 as D (5 bases). The CDR3 has 12 residues. Trimming pared 7 bases from V and 5 bases from J, leaving 11 bases between. CDR1 is LNHDA and CDR2 is SQIVND in the germline V gene (reference sequence). The CDR3 DNA is TGTGCCAGTACTGACAGATGGTATGGCTACACCTTC. Its translation is CASTDRWYGYTF.

The CDR3 region is CASSFPTGSTEAFF. DNA of the CDR3: TGTGCCAGCAGCTTCCCGACAGGTAGCACTGAAGCTTTCTTT. The V call is TRBV13, the J call TRBJ1-1, with D maybe TRBD1 (6 bases). CDR1 is PRHDT, CDR2 FYEKMQ, per germline (reference sequence). The V end lost 3 bases, the J end lost 4 bases, and 12 bases lay between the germline ends. CDR3 size: 14 residues.

The chain joins TRBV7-9 to TRBJ2-7; 9 nucleotides line up with TRBD1. The CDR3 spans 14 residues. Germline CDR1 is SEHNR and CDR2 is FQNEAQ (reference sequence). V shed 1 base, J shed 12 bases, and the junction held 10 bases outside the gene matches. CDR3 protein: CASSLGTGEGWPYF. CDR3 bases: TGTGCCAGCAGCTTAGGGACAGGGGAGGGCTGGCCGTACTTC.

The genes are TRBV5-4 and TRBJ1-1; D is uncertain. The CDR3 has 13 amino acids. The germline V and J ends were trimmed by 4 bases and 4 bases, with 11 bases remaining between them. CDR1 SGHNT and CDR2 YYREEE come from the germline V gene (reference sequence). CDR3 amino acids: CASSRLEATEAFF. CDR3 nucleotides: TGTGCCAGCAGCAGACTAGAAGCCACTGAAGCTTTCTTT. The full variable domain, completed using reference TRBV5-4 and TRBJ1-1, is ETGVTQSPTHLIKTRGQQVTLRCSSQSGHNTVSWYQQALGQGPQFIFQYYREEENGRGNFPPRFSGLQFPNYSSELNVNALELDDSALYLCASSRLEATEAFFGQGTRLTVV.

The chain employs TRBV19 and TRBJ2-1; D gene unclear. The V end lost 4 bases, the J end lost 5 bases, and 9 bases lay between the germline ends. The germline CDR1 and CDR2 sequences are LNHDA and SQIVND (reference sequence). There are 13 residues in the CDR3. The DNA of the CDR3 is TGTGCCAGTAGTACGGAGAGAAACAATGAGCAGTTCTTC. It yields the protein CASSTERNNEQFF.

The rearrangement uses TRBV28 and TRBJ1-5; D is ambiguous. V lost 5 bases and J lost 4, with 18 bases in between. The CDR3 extends over 16 amino acids. From germline, CDR1 is MDHEN and CDR2 SYDVKM. CDR3 coding DNA: TGTGCCAGCAGTCCCCAAGGCGGGGTGGGGAATCAGCCCCAGCATTTT. This gives the protein CASSPQGGVGNQPQHF.

This clone appeared a few times. The chain combines TRBV2 with TRBJ1-2, with TRBD1 matching over 7 bases. Trimming removed 1 base from V and 4 bases from J; junction bases left unmatched: 6. The germline gives CDR1 SNHLY, CDR2 FYNNEI. The CDR3 spans 15 residues. The CDR3 region has the DNA TGTGCCAGCAGTGAAGAGGGGGCCGTTAGCTATGGCTACACCTTC. This gives the protein CASSEEGAVSYGYTF.

The V call is TRBV4-2, the J call TRBJ2-7; 10 positions match TRBD2. V trimming: 1 base; J trimming: 4 bases; junction bases outside the gene matches: 4. The CDR3 length is 15 residues. Per the germline V gene, CDR1 is LGHNA and CDR2 is YNFKEQ. CDR3 residues: CASSQGASGSYEQYF. CDR3 nucleotide sequence: TGTGCCAGCAGCCAAGGGGCTAGCGGGAGTTACGAGCAGTACTTC.

The chain carries TRBV28 and TRBJ2-5; 11 bases agree with TRBD1. This CDR3 is built from 15 residues. Per the germline V gene, CDR1 is MDHEN and CDR2 is SYDVKM. V lost 4 bases to trimming and J lost 10 bases; unmatched junction nucleotides: 11. The CDR3 coding sequence is TGTGCCAGCAGTTCCTTTCCGGGACAGGGGGGTCACCAGTACTTC. This encodes CASSSFPGQGGHQYF.